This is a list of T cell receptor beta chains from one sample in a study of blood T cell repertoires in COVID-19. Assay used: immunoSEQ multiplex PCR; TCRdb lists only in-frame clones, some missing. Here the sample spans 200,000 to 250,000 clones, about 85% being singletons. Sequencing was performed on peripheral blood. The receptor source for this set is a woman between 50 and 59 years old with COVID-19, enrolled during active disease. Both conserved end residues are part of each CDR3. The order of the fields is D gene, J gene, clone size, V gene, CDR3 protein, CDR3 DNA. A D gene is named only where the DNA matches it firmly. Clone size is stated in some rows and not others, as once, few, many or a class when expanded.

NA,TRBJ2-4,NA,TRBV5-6,CASTRLLAKNIQYF,TGTGCCAGCACACGGTTACTAGCCAAAAACATTCAGTACTTC
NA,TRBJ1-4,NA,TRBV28,CASSLPSTNEKLFF,TGTGCCAGCAGTTTACCCTCGACTAATGAAAAACTGTTTTTT
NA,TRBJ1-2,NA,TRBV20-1,CSARLQRGYTF,TGCAGTGCTAGGCTACAGAGAGGCTACACCTTC
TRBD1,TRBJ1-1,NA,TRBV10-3,CAISRGQGVSAEAFF,TGTGCCATCAGCAGAGGACAGGGGGTTTCCGCTGAAGCTTTCTTT
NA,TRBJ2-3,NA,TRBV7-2,CASSLGTPRVTDTQYF,TGTGCCAGCAGCTTAGGGACTCCCCGGGTGACAGATACGCAGTATTTT
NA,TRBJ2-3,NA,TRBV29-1,CSALEGTATDTQYF,TGCAGCGCCTTGGAGGGGACAGCCACAGATACGCAGTATTTT
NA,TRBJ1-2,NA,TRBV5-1,CASSLGPTGRSANYGYTF,TGCGCCAGCAGCTTGGGACCGACAGGCCGTTCAGCTAACTATGGCTACACCTTC
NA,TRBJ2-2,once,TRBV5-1,CASSLGIGRARAGELFF,TGCGCCAGCAGCTTGGGGATCGGCAGGGCACGTGCCGGGGAGCTGTTTTTT
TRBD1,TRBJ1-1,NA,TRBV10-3,CAIMDRDTEAFF,TGTGCCATAATGGACAGGGACACTGAAGCTTTCTTT
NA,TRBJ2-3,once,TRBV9,CASRGRDTDTQYF,TGTGCCAGCAGAGGGCGGGACACAGATACGCAGTATTTT
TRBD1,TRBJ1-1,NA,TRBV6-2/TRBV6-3,CASSYQLTGAGTEAFF,TGTGCCAGCAGTTACCAATTGACAGGGGCTGGGACTGAAGCTTTCTTT
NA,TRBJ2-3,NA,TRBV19,CATKGLLRDTQYF,TGTGCCACCAAGGGACTCCTCCGGGATACGCAGTATTTT
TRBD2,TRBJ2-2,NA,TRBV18,CASSPRSGGASGELFF,TGTGCCAGCTCACCCCGGAGCGGGGGGGCAAGCGGGGAGCTGTTTTTT
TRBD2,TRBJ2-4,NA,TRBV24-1,CVRDGGYLAKNIQYF,TGCGTCCGTGACGGGGGGTACCTAGCCAAAAACATTCAGTACTTC
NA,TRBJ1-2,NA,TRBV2,CASSVGQNYGYTF,TGTGCCAGCAGTGTTGGACAAAACTATGGCTACACCTTC
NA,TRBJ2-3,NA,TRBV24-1,CATSDLPAGGQYF,TGTGCCACCAGTGATTTGCCAGCTGGCGGGCAGTATTTT
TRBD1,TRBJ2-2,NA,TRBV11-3,CASSWGTGGSGELFF,TGTGCCAGCAGCTGGGGGACAGGGGGAAGCGGGGAGCTGTTTTTT
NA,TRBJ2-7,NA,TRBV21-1,CASRPRQGGGYEQYF,TGTGCCAGCAGACCCAGACAGGGGGGTGGCTACGAGCAGTACTTC
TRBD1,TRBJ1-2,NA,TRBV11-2,CASSSLTGNYGYTF,TGTGCCAGCAGCTCATTGACAGGGAACTATGGCTACACCTTC
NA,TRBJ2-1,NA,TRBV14,CASSQDQRGTENYNEQFF,TGTGCCAGCAGCCAAGATCAGAGGGGGACGGAGAACTACAATGAGCAGTTCTTC
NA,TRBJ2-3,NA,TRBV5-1,CASIGQGTDTQYF,TGCGCCAGCATCGGGCAGGGGACAGATACGCAGTATTTT
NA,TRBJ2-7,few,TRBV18,CASSPRSGSVYEQYF,TGTGCCAGCTCACCAAGGTCCGGGTCCGTCTACGAGCAGTACTTC
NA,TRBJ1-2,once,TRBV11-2,CASSLDRQDGYTF,TGTGCCAGCAGCTTAGACAGGCAGGATGGCTACACCTTC
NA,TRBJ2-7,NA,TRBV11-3,CASSFAGTYEQYF,TGTGCCAGCAGCTTTGCAGGCACCTACGAGCAGTACTTC
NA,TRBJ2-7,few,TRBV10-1,CASKGGSEGSYEQYF,TGCGCCAGCAAAGGAGGCTCGGAGGGGTCCTACGAGCAGTACTTC
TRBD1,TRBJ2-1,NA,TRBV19,CASSTRQGAINEQFF,TGTGCCAGTAGTACTCGACAGGGGGCGATAAATGAGCAGTTCTTC
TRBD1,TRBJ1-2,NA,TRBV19,CASSMETGGDYGYTF,TGTGCCAGTAGTATGGAGACAGGGGGTGACTATGGCTACACCTTC
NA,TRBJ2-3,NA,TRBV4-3,CASSQEQRGTDTQYF,TGCGCCAGCAGCCAAGAACAGCGGGGCACAGATACGCAGTATTTT